This T cell receptor (beta chain) was captured in a study of cytomegalovirus exposure and HLA in healthy donors (dated by TCRdb to the late 2010s). Study-wide context: According to an earlier analysis of several hundred of the donors, some 180 million T cells yielded approximately 120 million unique TCR beta sequences and approximately 300 Gb of sequence data. Both class I and class II loci were covered by HLA typing, at four-digit resolution. All discovery cohort repertoires had been generated on a single sequencing platform. A later analysis re-analyzed previously published TCR beta repertoires from roughly 600 donors and added high-resolution HLA genotyping to study TCR occurrence patterns. Among roughly 400 genotyped donors of the cohort, an average of 235,054 unique TCR beta nucleotide sequences were sequenced per donor, 15% to 20% of them non-productive. Because of strong linkage in the cohort, a few DR-DQ haplotypes were treated as single units for association and clustering. An earlier analysis of several hundred of the donors used high-throughput TCR beta sequencing to judge whether each TCR beta V gene segment behaved as functional or pseudogenic. Roughly 300 gigabases of sequencing data and some 85 million unique TCR sequences were included in an early release covering roughly 600 HLA-typed donors. To predict cytomegalovirus infection status, the study combined high-throughput TCR immunosequencing, statistical association of individual TCRs with disease status, and machine learning. The study was designed to test whether signatures of past pathogen exposure could be identified by cataloging public T cell receptors. In addition to the first cohort of 500 to 850 subjects, a separate validation cohort of 100 to 150 different subjects was used. In the later analysis, no new phenotypic data were used to find candidate immune exposures; instead, reliance was placed on TCR beta sequences and their occurrence across donors. The genetic ancestry cluster associated with self-reported Caucasian donors included approximately 85% of the approximately 410 genotyped donors. Donor age, sex, ethnicity and CMV serostatus were compiled together with the repertoire data. Genome-wide SNP genotypes for about 60% of the roughly 700 donors were used in a later genetic analysis, which treated that subset as a discovery cohort. The T cell repertoires of several hundred subjects were profiled by immunosequencing and related to cytomegalovirus serostatus. Typing coverage varied by locus: about 629-640 donors for A, B, C, DRB1 and DQB1; approximately 500 for DQA1; more than 600 for DPA1; roughly 450 for DPB1.

The cohort comprised 670 or so healthy bone marrow donors. All cohort members were sampled while nominally healthy, although unrecorded immune exposures were likely present. The donor tested CMV seronegative, placing the donor among the 352 seronegative members of the cohort. Every donor gave a peripheral blood sample, and the peripheral blood mononuclear cells from that sample were used for TCR beta sequencing. Genomic DNA extraction from the blood cell samples was performed with the Qiagen DNeasy Blood Extraction Kit. CDR1 and CDR2, looked up from the germline V gene (reference sequence), are LNHDA and SQIVND. The CDR3 goes from the cysteine to the phenylalanine over 15 residues. Just CDR3 DNA is preserved here, 45 bases in frame from base 1. V is cut back by 5 bases and J by 2 bases, with 3 bases in the junction unmatched. Library preparation was by the immunoSEQ multiplex PCR assay. The multiplex PCR relied on a mix of 60 forward primers for TCR Vbeta segments and 13 reverse primers for TCR Jbeta segments. A multiplex PCR assay on genomic DNA amplified the CDR3 region of rearranged TCR beta genes. The Illumina HiSeq System was used to sequence the amplified TCR beta libraries as 87-base-pair reads. From the authors' description of their analysis: A later analysis counted approximately 74 million unique TCR beta chains across the 666 repertoires, and some 11 million of these chains were shared by at least two donors. A nearest-neighbor algorithm error-corrected the raw reads and collapsed the reads into unique sequences, merging closely related sequences to remove PCR and sequencing errors. To assign V, D and J gene segments, CDR3 sequences were aligned to IMGT reference sequences. Each retained sequence needed at least a six-nucleotide match to both a V gene segment and a J gene segment. A rearrangement was called productive if the CDR3 had no stop codons and remained in frame with V and J, and every other rearrangement was called non-productive. CDR3 was defined by IMGT convention, running from the second conserved V-encoded cysteine to the conserved J-encoded phenylalanine. In an earlier analysis of approximately 500 of the donors, sequences lacking an unambiguous match to a single V gene segment were excluded. An earlier analysis of over 450 of the donors classified V segments as functional when productive rearrangements were above 56.7% and as segregating when the standard deviation between donors was above 5%. A statistical classification framework was built to diagnose cytomegalovirus status from the catalog of TCR beta chain sequences. In a later analysis, TCR nucleotide sequences were compared against IMGT/GENE-DB human TR gene sequences so that V and J genes could be assigned. Using the TCRdist pipeline, a later analysis assigned CDR3 sequences along with most-parsimonious VDJ recombination scenarios. In a later analysis, each TCR beta chain was defined by its CDR3 amino acid sequence together with its V-gene family, and reads lacking a unique V-gene family were excluded. In a later analysis, fewer than 650 highly shared, low-generation-probability nucleotide sequences were removed to address suspected cross-contamination and a sequencing artifact. A later analysis calculated a clonal expansion index for each public chain from normalized within-repertoire ranks of inferred template counts. In a later analysis, generation probabilities were computed with a VDJ recombination model fitted to out-of-frame rearrangements, and the resulting probabilities were checked against IGoR. A later analysis scored TCR-TCR, TCR-HLA and TCR-CMV co-occurrence with hypergeometric tests, applying a repertoire-size bias correction to TCR pairs. False discovery rates were estimated in a later analysis by permuting HLA or CMV assignments 20 times. In a later analysis, co-occurring TCRs were grouped using DBSCAN, with TCRdist sequence similarity added in when clustering inside HLA-allele-positive subsets. Repertoires with fewer than 30,000 or more than 120,000 public chains were left out of co-occurrence clustering, as were several repertoires with anomalous nucleotide sharing. TCRdb's version of the immuneACCESS table is confined to in-frame rearrangements and falls short of the full clone set. An unresolved V gene accounts for under half of the shortfall where checked; the remainder is of unknown origin. V and J calls and clone size follow that table, whereas D and trimming were derived from the DNA. The sample records around 200,000 clones, approximately 80% of which are singletons. 0.22% of the sample is held by the ten biggest clonotypes.

Note on this clone: Its specific antigen is unknown. Base qualities were left out, and no much larger clone turns up one base away.

Here is what the overall study found, with its caveats: A later analysis reported that several top co-occurrence clusters appeared linked to parvovirus B19, influenza, CMV and Epstein-Barr virus. Roughly uniform sequencing depth across donors was assumed in presence/absence analyses, although this assumption may not hold. In an earlier analysis of about 600 of the donors, most TCR beta V segments appeared in productive rearrangements about 87% or about 30% of the time, broadly matching IMGT annotations. Across donors, most TCR sequences were observed very rarely, whereas some public TCRs were present in many individuals. Linkage disequilibrium might explain the correlated functional status among segregating V segments, but an unknown experimental factor could not be excluded. A further reported finding was that TCR beta sequences accurately predicted the HLA-A and HLA-B alleles for most subjects in the first cohort. In a later analysis, most CMV-associated TCR beta chains were found to appear HLA-restricted, with HLA associations seemingly driven largely by CMV exposure. The classifier was reported to diagnose cytomegalovirus status with high specificity and sensitivity in both the original and validation cohorts. A later genetic analysis reported fewer N-insertions in productive TCRs among donors in an Asian-associated ancestry cluster than the roughly 700-donor mean. In vitro tests confirmed that a few of the cytomegalovirus-associated TCR beta chains recognize cytomegalovirus antigens. The authors suggested that the approach could potentially be generalized to other disease states and immunological phenotypes. Because some donors lacked HLA typing at each locus, the association tests relied only on the typed subset. Only TCR beta chains were sequenced in this cohort, and the absence of alpha or paired-chain data limited detectable features. According to a later analysis, TCR association rates differed among HLA loci, with DRB1 alleles showing the most associated TCRs and HLA-C alleles showing the fewest. About 17 rarely observed V segments, including chromosome 9 orphons, were excluded from the earlier analysis of several hundred of the donors because counts were too low. In a later genetic analysis, a missense DCLRE1C variant was associated with V-gene and J-gene trimming of TCR beta chains, and the association was replicated in an independent cohort. Compared with equally common non-associated chains, HLA-associated TCR beta chains in a later analysis were more clonally expanded and had lower generation probabilities. Assigning TCR associations to individual alleles was difficult when HLA alleles, especially DR and DQ, strongly co-occurred. The study listed around 160 TCR beta chains as associated with cytomegalovirus. The only immune exposure information available for the cohort was CMV serostatus. The sequencing pipeline was judged likely to have produced a cluster of highly shared sequence variants as a technical artifact. Because the 87-base-pair reads could not distinguish some IMGT-functional V segments, including TRBV6-2 and TRBV6-3, those segments were excluded. Specific HLA alleles were associated with 15,000 to 20,000 TCR beta sequences at a false discovery rate of 0.05 in a later analysis.

The TCR originated in a girl aged 2 to 10 in good health and CMV-seronegative. The V gene is TRBV19 and the J gene is TRBJ2-1, with 10 junctional bases fitting TRBD1. Sequenced input: PBMCs. The nucleotide sequence is TGTGCCAGTAGTGGGGGACAGGGGACCTACAATGAGCAGTTCTTC. This sequence encodes CASSGGQGTYNEQFF.